The T cell receptor (beta chain) described here comes from a study of shared clonotypes between healthy human individuals (dated by TCRdb to the early 2020s). As for the study more broadly: The cohort comprised two women and a few men aged 18 to 49 years. Per donor, leukapheresis produced somewhere between about 0.85 and 9.5 billion PBMCs. For each donor, CD4 naive and CD4 memory were each run on three plates, CD8 naive on two plates, and CD8 memory on one plate. Blood TCR repertoires of about 5 healthy adults were deeply sequenced to estimate repertoire size and the extent of clonotype sharing between individuals. To increase sequencing depth and limit assay-specific biases, TCR repertoire library preparation and sequencing were carried out by different laboratories using diverse techniques.

The full study reports these points: Sampling was limited to blood, and TCR repertoires in tissue likely differ from TCR repertoires in blood. Pairwise subsampling led to the expectation that sequencing depth would affect the degree of clonotype sharing among donors. Rarefaction of sorted-subset datasets indicated incomplete sequencing despite the large sequencing depth. Across a few donors, roughly 5.4% of naive CD4, roughly 3.4% of naive CD8, about 2.3% of memory CD4, and over 0.35% of memory CD8 clonotypes were shared. Higher generation probabilities were observed for clonotypes shared by all four sorted-subset donors than for non-shared clonotypes. Naive subsets generally had larger estimated clonotype richness than memory subsets. Because the study included a small number of donors, the genetic and exposure-history diversity represented was limited.

Donors were healthy HIV-negative adults with no recently reported acute infections or vaccinations. All donors were Caucasian adults living in Nashville, Tennessee, USA. Magnetic negative selection was used to enrich CD4+ T cells, after which naive cells were positively selected on CD45RA and the negative fraction became the memory subset. Blood was collected by leukapheresis, and PBMCs were isolated by Ficoll-Histopaque density gradient centrifugation and then cryopreserved in liquid nitrogen vapor phase. Purity and quantity of every magnetically sorted T cell population were checked by analytical flow cytometry. Each sorted fraction had its genomic DNA isolated and then quantified by UV absorbance on a Nanodrop 2000c. TCR CDR3 regions were amplified from genomic DNA by multiplex PCR using the deep immunoSEQ assay. Genomic DNA extracted from each cell subset was distributed evenly over all wells of several immunoSEQ 96-well plates, and each plate served as one replicate. Each replicate PCR for sorted subsets received 150 to 250 ng genomic DNA, equal to about 29,000 T cell genomes. Purified libraries were measured with a Qubit 3.0 fluorometer, size-checked on a Bioanalyzer 2100, and measured again with the KAPA Library Quantification kit. Every immunoSEQ 96-well plate was sequenced on a dedicated single-read 150-cycle Illumina NextSeq 550 flow cell. The authors processed their data as follows. Because only junctional sequences without quality scores were contained in the immunoSEQ output, filtering matching that applied to full-length reads could not be performed. To assign V/J genes and CDR3, sequences were annotated using PyIR, a Python wrapper for IgBLAST v1.9, with IMGT germline references. Reads with weak V/J assignments (E-value above 1e-6), missing CDR3, stop codons, out-of-frame junctions, or ambiguous translated residues were removed. V3J clonotypes were defined as sequences sharing the same inferred V gene, J gene, and CDR3 amino acid sequence. Percentage overlap between repertoires was computed as shared unique clonotypes divided by the size of the smaller repertoire. Richness of each repertoire was evaluated using RTK rarefaction, the Chao1 estimator, and Recon v2.1 estimates of unobserved clonotypes. OLGA was used to compute generation probabilities for all TCRbeta clonotypes that the gDNA method yielded from a handful of donors. As stored in TCRdb, this immuneACCESS dataset retains in-frame rearrangements with V and J assigned. A fraction of the clones does not appear; measured against another copy, unresolved V genes explain less than half of the discrepancy, and the remainder lacks a known reason. V, J and clone size reflect that table, while D and trimming were determined from the DNA. This sample is represented by approximately 2.5 million clones; approximately 92% of them were singletons. Together, the top ten hold under 0.15% of the sample.

A note on this clone: This receptor's antigen is unknown. No much larger clone exists at a distance of one base, and base qualities are not known.

V and J are truncated by 5 bases and 2 bases respectively, leaving an intervening sequence of 19 bases. In the germline V gene (reference sequence), CDR1 corresponds to SGHNT and CDR2 to YYREEE. Its CDR3 holds 16 amino acids, cysteine through phenylalanine. Only the CDR3 DNA is retained, 48 bases long and in frame from the first base. The receptor comes from a man younger than 35 in good health. The sequenced sample consisted of naive CD4+ T cells sorted from blood. Interpreted using the paper, the cell subset or site label stands for: CD45RA+ positively selected. The V gene is TRBV5-4 and the J gene is TRBJ2-5, with no D gene named confidently. CDR3 loop: CASRPLLASTQETQYF. The DNA sequence reads TGTGCCAGCAGACCCCTTCTGGCCTCTACTCAAGAGACCCAGTACTTC.